The 12 T cell receptor beta chains below come from one sample, sequenced in a study of T cells in Graves' hyperthyroidism and ophthalmopathy. The source material, RNA transcripts, was used to amplify TCR beta CDR3 regions. The HTBI primer set drove a first-round RT-PCR of the TCR CDR3. TCRdb used MiXCR to reprocess the multiplex PCR reads, holding one entry per CDR3 protein. Of 700,000 or so distinct CDR3 sequences listed, approximately 16% are singletons. Sequenced material: blood. These receptors were taken from a young man with Graves' hyperthyroidism.

Ten or more counts support this clonotype. The CDR3 nucleotides read TGTGCCTGGGGGTCCTATTCCTACGAGCAGTACTTC. It translates to CAWGSYSYEQYF. This chain connects TRBV30 to TRBJ2-7; D gene uncertain. The CDR3 is made up of 12 amino acids. Germline CDR1 GTSNPN, CDR2 SVGIG (reference sequence). Trimming took off 5 bases at V and 1 base at J, with 9 bases between the two ends.

On this clonotype itself: With a much larger clone just one base away, this may be a read error. The gene calls are TRBV18 and TRBJ2-2; possibly TRBD1 for D (6 bases). CDR1 is KGHSH and CDR2 is LQKENI in the germline V gene. The CDR3 spans 14 residues. The CDR3 protein is CAGSPNRDTGELFF. CDR3 DNA sequence: TGTGCCGGCTCACCGAACAGGGATACCGGGGAGCTGTTTTTT.

This clonotype was seen repeatedly, ten times or more. V usage is TRBV10-3 and J usage is TRBJ2-1, with 10 bases matching TRBD2. The CDR3 runs to 15 residues. V gave up 3 bases and J gave up 8 bases; unmatched junction bases: 7. Germline V lookup: CDR1 ENHRY, CDR2 SYGVKD. CDR3 residues: CAISESGLAPHEQFF. CDR3 in DNA: TGTGCCATCAGTGAATCGGGACTAGCGCCCCATGAGCAGTTCTTC.

This clonotype was counted at least ten times. The V call is TRBV20-1, the J call TRBJ2-7, with D tentatively TRBD2 (6 bases). The germline V gene encodes CDR1 DFQATT and CDR2 SNEGSKA (reference sequence). The CDR3 totals 11 residues. Trimming removed 8 bases from V and 6 bases from J, with 14 bases in between. The DNA of the CDR3 is TGCAGTACCAATCTAGCGTCCGAGCAGTACTTC. It encodes CSTNLASEQYF.

This clonotype has ten or more counts. In DNA form, the CDR3 reads TGTGCCAGCAGACCAAAGAGCGGGAGATCCTACAATGAGCAGTTCTTC. This sequence encodes CASRPKSGRSYNEQFF. The chain uses TRBV2 and TRBJ2-1; TRBD2 matches at 8 bases. V gave up 6 bases and J gave up 1 base; unmatched junction bases: 8. The CDR3 spans 16 residues. Germline loops: CDR1 SNHLY, CDR2 FYNNEI.

This clonotype occurred a few times. The V gene is TRBV5-1, the J gene TRBJ2-1, with TRBD2 matching 10 bases. CDR3 length: 16 residues. Per the germline V gene, CDR1 is SGHRS and CDR2 is YFSETQ. The V segment lost 2 bases and the J segment 0 bases; nucleotides outside the gene matches: 2. CDR3 sequence: CASSLAGGNSYNEQFF. CDR3 in DNA: TGCGCCAGCAGCTTAGCGGGAGGGAACTCCTACAATGAGCAGTTCTTC.

This clonotype was detected many times. The chain combines TRBV12-3 or TRBV12-4 with TRBJ2-3; 7 bases are a match to TRBD1. The CDR3 runs to 15 residues. The trim removed 5 bases at V and 2 bases at J, leaving 7 bases unmatched. Here the CDR3 reads CASSPRGGLTDTQYF. DNA for the CDR3: TGTGCCAGCAGTCCTCGAGGGGGCCTCACAGATACGCAGTATTTT.

The CDR3 sequence is CASSSFTTGGDEAFF. The CDR3 DNA reads TGTGCCAGCAGCTCATTTACGACAGGGGGGGACGAAGCTTTCTTT. The chain combines TRBV4-2 with TRBJ1-1; the match to TRBD1 covers 9 bases. Trimming cost V 5 bases and J 8 bases; bases outside gene matches: 12. The CDR3 length is 15 residues. Germline V gene data show CDR1 as LGHNA and CDR2 as YNFKEQ.

This clonotype has at least ten counts. The chain carries TRBV5-1 and TRBJ2-2; D might be TRBD2 (5 bases). V lost 0 bases and J 5 bases, leaving 14 bases between the germline ends. Germline assignment: CDR1 SGHRS and CDR2 YFSETQ. This CDR3 has 16 amino acids. CDR3 nucleotide sequence: TGCGCCAGCAGCTTGGTCGAAGGGCGAGGGACCGGGGAGCTGTTTTTT. It yields the protein CASSLVEGRGTGELFF. The whole variable domain, filled in from reference TRBV5-1 and TRBJ2-2, reads KAGVTQTPRYLIKTRGQQVTLSCSPISGHRSVSWYQQTPGQGLQFLFEYFSETQRNKGNFPGRFSGRQFSNSRSEMNVSTLELGDSALYLCASSLVEGRGTGELFFGEGSRLTVL.

This clonotype was observed at least ten times. The CDR3 here is CASSPGTGANTGELFF. The CDR3 DNA sequence: TGTGCCAGCAGTCCTGGTACAGGAGCGAACACCGGGGAGCTGTTTTTT. The genes are TRBV6-1 and TRBJ2-2; a weak D match, TRBD1 (5 bases). V was cut by 5 bases and J by 0 bases, with 13 bases left in between. The germline gives CDR1 MNHNS, CDR2 SASEGT. CDR3 size: 16 residues.

The chain combines TRBV6-2 or TRBV6-3 with TRBJ2-1; D is ambiguous. Germline V gene lookup returns CDR1 MNHEY and CDR2 SVGEGT. Trimming took off 0 bases at V and 5 bases at J, with 11 bases between the two ends. This CDR3 is built from 15 residues. The CDR3 nucleotides are TGTGCCAGCAGTTACTCGCTCGGGCCGGACAATGAGCAGTTCTTC. Amino acids: CASSYSLGPDNEQFF.

The J gene is TRBJ2-5, the V gene TRBV13; D is unclear. The CDR3 is made up of 13 amino acids. Germline V gene lookup returns CDR1 PRHDT and CDR2 FYEKMQ (reference sequence). Trimming stripped 1 base from V and 10 bases from J, with 13 bases between. The CDR3 region is CASSLEGEKSQYF. CDR3 sequence (DNA): TGTGCCAGCAGCTTAGAAGGCGAAAAGAGCCAGTACTTC.